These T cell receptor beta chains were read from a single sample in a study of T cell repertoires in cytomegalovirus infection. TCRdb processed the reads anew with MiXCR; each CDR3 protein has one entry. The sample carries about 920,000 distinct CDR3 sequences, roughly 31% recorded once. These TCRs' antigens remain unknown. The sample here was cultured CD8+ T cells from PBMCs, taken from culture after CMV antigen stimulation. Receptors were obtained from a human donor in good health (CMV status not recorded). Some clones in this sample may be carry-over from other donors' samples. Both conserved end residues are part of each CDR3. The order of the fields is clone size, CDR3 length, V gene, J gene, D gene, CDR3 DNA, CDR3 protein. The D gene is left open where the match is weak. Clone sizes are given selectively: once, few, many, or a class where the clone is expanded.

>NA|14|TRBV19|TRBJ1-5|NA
TGTGCCAGTACGGGGAACCCTTACAATCAGCCCCAGCATTTT
CASTGNPYNQPQHF
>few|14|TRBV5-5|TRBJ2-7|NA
TGTGCCAGCAGCTTGCGGGGAGCTACACCAGAGCAGTACTTC
CASSLRGATPEQYF
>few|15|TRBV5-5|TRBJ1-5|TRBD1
TGTGCCAGCAGCGGGACAGGGGTTAGCAATCAGCCCCAGCATTTT
CASSGTGVSNQPQHF
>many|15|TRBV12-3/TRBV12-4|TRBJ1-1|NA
TGTGCCAGCAGTTTCAGACAACTAATGAACACTGAAGCTTTCTTT
CASSFRQLMNTEAFF
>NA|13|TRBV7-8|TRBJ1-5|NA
TGTGCCAGCAGCTTATCCGACAATCAGCCCCAGCATTTT
CASSLSDNQPQHF
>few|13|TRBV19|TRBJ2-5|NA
TGTGCCAGTAGTATAAACCAGGGAGAGACCCAGTACTTC
CASSINQGETQYF
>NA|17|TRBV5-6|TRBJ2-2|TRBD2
TGTGCCAGCGGTCCGGGACTAGGAGAAGCGAACACCGGGGAGCTGTTTTTT
CASGPGLGEANTGELFF
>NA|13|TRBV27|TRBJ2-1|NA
TGTGCCAGCAGTTTATCGGAGCTTAATGAGCAGTTCTTC
CASSLSELNEQFF
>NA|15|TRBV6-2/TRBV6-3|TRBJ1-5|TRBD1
TGTGCCAGCAGTTCACCGGGACAGGAGCATCAGCCCCAGCATTTT
CASSSPGQEHQPQHF
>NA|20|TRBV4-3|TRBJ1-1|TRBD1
TGCGCCAGCAGCCAAGAATACACGGGACAGAATCTCCTAGTGAACACTGAAGCTTTCTTT
CASSQEYTGQNLLVNTEAFF
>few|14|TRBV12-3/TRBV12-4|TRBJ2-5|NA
TGTGCCAGCAGTGTTCGGGACAACCAAGAGACCCAGTACTTC
CASSVRDNQETQYF
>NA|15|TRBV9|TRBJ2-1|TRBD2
TGTGCCAGCAGCGTAGCCGGGACTAGCCGCAATGAGCAGTTCTTC
CASSVAGTSRNEQFF
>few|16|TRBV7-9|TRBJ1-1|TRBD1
TGTGCCAGCAGCTTAGAATCCCCAGGGGGGTTGGTTCGAGCTTTCTTT
CASSLESPGGLVRAFF
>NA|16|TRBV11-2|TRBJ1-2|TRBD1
TGTGCCAGCAGTGGACCGACAGGGACCGCTAACTATGGCTACACCTTC
CASSGPTGTANYGYTF
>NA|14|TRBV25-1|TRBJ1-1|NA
TGTGCCAACGTGGGGGGACGGGTTAACACTGAAGCTTTCTTT
CANVGGRVNTEAFF
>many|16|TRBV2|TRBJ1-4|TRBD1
TGTGCCAGCAGTTCAACTACAGGGGTTGGGAGAAGAAAACTGTTTTTT
CASSSTTGVGRRKLFF
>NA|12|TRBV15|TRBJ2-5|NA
TGTGCCACCAGCAGTGGCCAAGAGACCCAGTACTTC
CATSSGQETQYF
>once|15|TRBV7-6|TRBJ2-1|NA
TGTGCCAGCGTGCGGGGAATGCTGACCTACAATGAGCAGTTCTTC
CASVRGMLTYNEQFF
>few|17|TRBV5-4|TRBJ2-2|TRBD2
TGTGCCAGCAGCGAAACTAGCGGGGGGGCGAGAACCGGGGAGCTGTTTTTT
CASSETSGGARTGELFF
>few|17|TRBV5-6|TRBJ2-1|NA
TGTGCCAGCAGCTTGAACCCAGCGAGGGAAGAGGGCGATGAGCAGTTCTTC
CASSLNPAREEGDEQFF
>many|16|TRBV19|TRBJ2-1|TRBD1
TGTGCCAGTAGTACAGACTCCGGGACAGGCCACAATGAGCAGTTCTTC
CASSTDSGTGHNEQFF